The 22 T cell receptor beta chains listed next were all sequenced from one sample in a study of monozygotic twins with inflammatory bowel disease (dated by TCRdb to about 2019). Library method: 5' RACE. These reads were obtained on an Illumina HiSeq 2500. Each CDR3 protein sequence appears as one entry after TCRdb reprocessed the reads, and no DNA is included. The table held for this sample gives about 380,000 distinct CDR3 sequences. 2.5% to 3% of the sample is taken by the ten largest. Sequencing used blood. The origin of the receptors is a human donor with ulcerative colitis or Crohn's disease, or a healthy co-twin of an affected twin (not recorded which).

The chain joins TRBV6-1 to TRBJ2-7; the TCRdb call, TRBD1, lacks DNA for checking. Germline V gene sequence: CDR1 MNHNS, CDR2 SASEGT. The length of the CDR3 is 15 residues. This chain's CDR3 is CASSPGQGNTYEQYF.

The V and J genes are TRBV5-4 and TRBJ2-3; TCRdb indicates TRBD2, and absent DNA this call remains unverified. In germline, CDR1 is SGHNT, CDR2 YYREEE (reference sequence). The CDR3 runs 16 residues. The CDR3 sequence is CASSRRTSGRTDTQYF. The full variable domain, its missing parts supplied by reference TRBV5-4 and TRBJ2-3, is ETGVTQSPTHLIKTRGQQVTLRCSSQSGHNTVSWYQQALGQGPQFIFQYYREEENGRGNFPPRFSGLQFPNYSSELNVNALELDDSALYLCASSRRTSGRTDTQYFGPGTRLTVL.

The chain is built from TRBV5-6 and TRBJ2-1; no DNA is available, so the TRBD2 call from TCRdb remains unchecked. CDR3 length equals 15 residues. Per germline, CDR1 SGHDT and CDR2 YYEEEE. This CDR3 is CASSFEAGGENEQFF.

The chain recombines TRBV20-1 with TRBJ1-1; the D gene TCRdb calls, TRBD1, cannot be checked with no DNA. In germline, CDR1 is DFQATT, CDR2 SNEGSKA (reference sequence). The CDR3 runs 14 residues. CDR3 protein: CSARGQERNTEAFF.

V and J are TRBV29-1 and TRBJ2-7. Germline V gives CDR1 SQVTM, CDR2 ANQGSEA. This CDR3 region has 13 residues. CDR3 in amino acids: CSVGAGARYEQYF.

The chain carries TRBV6-5 and TRBJ1-1; TCRdb selects TRBD1, and the lack of DNA leaves this call unchecked. CDR1 is MNHEY and CDR2 is SVGAGI in the germline V gene. The CDR3 is 13 residues long. The CDR3: CASRRTITDEAFF.

J is TRBJ2-2 and V is TRBV7-9; TCRdb indicates TRBD2, and absent DNA this call remains unverified. CDR3 length equals 14 residues. CDR1 SEHNR and CDR2 FQNEAQ come from the germline V gene (reference sequence). The CDR3 protein is CASSAGLLTGELFF.

This chain links TRBV5-1 with TRBJ2-5; no DNA is available, so the TRBD1 call from TCRdb remains unchecked. The CDR3 runs to 15 residues. CDR1 and CDR2 (germline): SGHRS, YFSETQ. CDR3 protein: CASSLGIGKQETQYF.

The J gene is TRBJ1-2, the V gene TRBV5-1. Germline V lookup: CDR1 SGHRS, CDR2 YFSETQ. The CDR3 sequence is 15 residues long. CDR3 loop: CASTSLSGGPVGYTF. Full variable domain (missing parts from reference TRBV5-1 and TRBJ1-2): KAGVTQTPRYLIKTRGQQVTLSCSPISGHRSVSWYQQTPGQGLQFLFEYFSETQRNKGNFPGRFSGRQFSNSRSEMNVSTLELGDSALYLCASTSLSGGPVGYTFGSGTRLTVV.

The V and J genes are TRBV4-1 and TRBJ1-3. The length of the CDR3 is 17 residues. Germline values: CDR1 MGHRA, CDR2 YSYEKL. The CDR3 protein is CASSQDRSRESGNTIYF.

V is TRBV28 and J is TRBJ1-2; TCRdb picks TRBD1, but there is no DNA to check that call. The CDR3 contains 16 residues. Germline V gives CDR1 MDHEN, CDR2 SYDVKM. The CDR3 loop is CASSPAQGTANYGYTF.

The chain uses TRBV7-2 and TRBJ1-5; the D gene TCRdb calls, TRBD1, cannot be checked with no DNA. CDR1 and CDR2 from the germline V gene are SGHTA and FQGNSA. This CDR3 is 15 amino acids long. The CDR3 here is CASSLEQGKGQPQHF.

CDR3 amino acids: CASSLDMQGREAFF. V is TRBV11-1 and J is TRBJ1-1; the D gene TCRdb calls, TRBD1, cannot be checked with no DNA. CDR3 size: 14 residues. Germline CDR1 SGHAT, CDR2 FQDESV (reference sequence).

V usage is TRBV6-6 and J usage is TRBJ2-5; TCRdb's D call of TRBD1 is untestable without DNA. Germline V CDR1 and CDR2: MNHNY, SVGAGI (reference sequence). The CDR3 runs to 13 residues. The CDR3 spells CASSYDRVQTQYF.

The chain uses TRBV5-1 and TRBJ1-1; TCRdb indicates TRBD1, and absent DNA this call remains unverified. Germline V lookup: CDR1 SGHRS, CDR2 YFSETQ. CDR3 size: 14 residues. CDR3 in amino acids: CASSWTGGGTEAFF.

This sequence joins TRBV5-1 and TRBJ2-7; the D gene TCRdb calls, TRBD1, cannot be checked with no DNA. Germline values: CDR1 SGHRS, CDR2 YFSETQ. This CDR3 has 16 amino acids. The CDR3 protein is CASSLNQGATSYEQYF.

The gene calls are TRBV6-5 and TRBJ2-5. Germline V gene sequence: CDR1 MNHEY, CDR2 SVGAGI. The CDR3 totals 15 residues. The CDR3 loop reads CASSYSRGSFETQYF.

This chain connects TRBV7-6 to TRBJ2-2; TCRdb indicates TRBD1, and absent DNA this call remains unverified. CDR3 length: 16 amino acids. Germline values: CDR1 SGHVS, CDR2 FNYEAQ. This CDR3 reads CASSFRQGVVTGELFF.

The J gene is TRBJ2-3, the V gene TRBV6-2 or TRBV6-3; the TCRdb call, TRBD1, lacks DNA for checking. Germline CDR1 MNHEY, CDR2 SVGEGT. The CDR3 covers 11 residues. CDR3 protein: CASASRNTQYF.

J is TRBJ2-7 and V is TRBV4-3; TCRdb's assignment of TRBD1 cannot be checked, as there is no DNA. The length of the CDR3 is 16 residues. From germline, CDR1 is LGHNA and CDR2 YSLEER. The chain's CDR3 is CASSQDWAGRDNEQYF.

The chain combines TRBV20-1 with TRBJ2-1; TCRdb designates TRBD1, a call that cannot be tested without DNA. Germline lookup yields CDR1 DFQATT and CDR2 SNEGSKA (reference sequence). The CDR3 is 15 residues long. The CDR3 region is CSARDLGKGINEQFF.

The CDR3 loop reads CASSLEAIRYRGMETQYF. The V call is TRBV5-1, the J call TRBJ2-5; with no DNA, the TCRdb D assignment of TRBD1 cannot be verified. CDR3 length equals 18 residues. Germline V gene data show CDR1 as SGHRS and CDR2 as YFSETQ.